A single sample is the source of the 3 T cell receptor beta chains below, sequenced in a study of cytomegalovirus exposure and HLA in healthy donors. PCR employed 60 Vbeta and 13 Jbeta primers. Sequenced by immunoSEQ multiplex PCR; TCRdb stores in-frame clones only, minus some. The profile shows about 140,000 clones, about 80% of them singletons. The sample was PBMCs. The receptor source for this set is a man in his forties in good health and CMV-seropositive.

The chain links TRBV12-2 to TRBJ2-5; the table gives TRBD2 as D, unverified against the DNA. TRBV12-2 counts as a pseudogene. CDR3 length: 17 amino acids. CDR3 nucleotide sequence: TGTGCAAGTCGTGGACTAGCGGGAGATAAGTACCAAGAGACCCAGTACTTC. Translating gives CASRGLAGDKYQETQYF.

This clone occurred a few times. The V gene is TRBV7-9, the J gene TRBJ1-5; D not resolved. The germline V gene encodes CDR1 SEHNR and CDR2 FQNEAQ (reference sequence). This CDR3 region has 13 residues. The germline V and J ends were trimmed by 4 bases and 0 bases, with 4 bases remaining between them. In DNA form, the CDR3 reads TGTGCCAGCAGCTCCAATAGCAATCAGCCCCAGCATTTT. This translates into CASSSNSNQPQHF.

CDR3 sequence: CASSPQGYNEQFF. Here the CDR3 DNA reads TGTGCCAGCTCCCCCCAGGGCTACAATGAGCAGTTCTTC. The J gene is TRBJ2-1, the V gene TRBV18, with a weak D call TRBD1 (5 bases). This CDR3 has 13 amino acids. CDR1 and CDR2 from the germline V gene are KGHSH and LQKENI. V lost 6 bases, J lost 3 bases, and 9 bases lay in between.